The clone carrying this T cell receptor (beta chain) was detected ten times or more. The antigen remains unidentified. The data stem from a study of T cells in Graves' hyperthyroidism and ophthalmopathy. Using RNA transcripts as the source, TCR beta CDR3 regions were amplified. With the HTBI primer set, the TCR CDR3 went through a first round of RT-PCR. Each CDR3 protein is one row after TCRdb ran MiXCR on the multiplex PCR reads. The profile shows under 450,000 distinct CDR3 sequences, approximately 12% of them singletons. Study conclusions and caveats: In simple terms, a model built on 13 V-J features told ophthalmopathy apart from stable hyperthyroidism.

Trimming removed 2 bases from V and 8 bases from J, with 20 bases in between. The CDR3 sequence is 16 residues long. CDR1 MDHEN and CDR2 SYDVKM come from the germline V gene. The patients, who ranged from 18 to 65 in age, presented with newly diagnosed hyperthyroidism lasting under 2 months. V and J are TRBV28 and TRBJ2-3, with a weak D call TRBD2 (7 bases). The receptor's source is a man aged 25 to 40 with Graves' hyperthyroidism that later progressed to Graves' ophthalmopathy. Material for sequencing was blood. The CDR3 spells CASSLGGGGLTGTQYF. DNA of the CDR3: TGTGCCAGCAGTTTAGGTGGCGGGGGCCTGACGGGTACGCAGTATTTT.